This T cell receptor (beta chain) came from a study of tumor-infiltrating lymphocytes in localized non-small cell lung cancer. The J segment lost 0 bases and the V segment lost 5 bases, leaving 5 bases of the junction unmatched. This CDR3 comprises 15 residues. Germline V gene sequence: CDR1 MNHEY, CDR2 SMNVEV (reference sequence). Study findings and constraints: Tumor T-cell fraction was not associated with recurrence-free survival.

Notes on this clone: Its antigen is currently unknown.

Only in-frame clones appear in the TCRdb table, and some are missing; sequencing was by immunoSEQ multiplex PCR. In the table there are 25,000 to 30,000 clones, roughly 88% of which are singletons. The rearrangement links TRBV27 to TRBJ2-7; 9 bases are a match to TRBD1. Sequenced: lung tumor tissue. This TCR was sampled from a human donor with non-small cell lung cancer. The CDR3 DNA reads TGTGCCAGCAGTCCGGGACAGGGTGGCTCCTACGAGCAGTACTTC. Protein sequence: CASSPGQGGSYEQYF.